The T cell receptor (beta chain) under discussion was sequenced for a study of blood T cell repertoires in COVID-19. Here immunoSEQ multiplex PCR was the method, and the copy in TCRdb shows in-frame clones only, minus some. Among 250,000 or so clones, approximately 92% were seen once, and the ten largest hold 3.5% to 5%. This TCR came from a woman aged 40 to 50 who had recovered from COVID-19. The sample comprised peripheral blood.

For the CDR3, the DNA is TGCGCCAGCAGCCACAGCCCCGGGACTGCGGCCTACGAGCAGTACTTC. Its translation: CASSHSPGTAAYEQYF. The rearrangement links TRBV4-1 to TRBJ2-7; D might be TRBD2 (6 bases). V lost 3 bases and J lost 2, with 17 bases in between. CDR3 length: 16 amino acids. Germline lookup yields CDR1 MGHRA and CDR2 YSYEKL.